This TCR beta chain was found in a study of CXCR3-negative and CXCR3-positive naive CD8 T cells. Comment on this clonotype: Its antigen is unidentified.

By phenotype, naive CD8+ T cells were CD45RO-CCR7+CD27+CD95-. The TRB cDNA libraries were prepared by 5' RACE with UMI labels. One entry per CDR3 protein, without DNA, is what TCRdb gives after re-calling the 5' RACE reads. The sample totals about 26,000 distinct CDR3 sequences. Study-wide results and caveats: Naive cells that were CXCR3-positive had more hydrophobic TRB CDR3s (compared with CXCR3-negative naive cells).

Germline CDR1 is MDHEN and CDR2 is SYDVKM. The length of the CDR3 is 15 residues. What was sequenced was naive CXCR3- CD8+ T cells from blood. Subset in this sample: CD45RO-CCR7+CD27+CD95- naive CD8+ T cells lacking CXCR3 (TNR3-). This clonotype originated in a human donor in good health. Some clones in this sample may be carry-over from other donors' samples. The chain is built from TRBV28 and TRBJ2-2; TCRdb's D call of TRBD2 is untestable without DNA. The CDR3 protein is CASSFPSGGPGELFF.